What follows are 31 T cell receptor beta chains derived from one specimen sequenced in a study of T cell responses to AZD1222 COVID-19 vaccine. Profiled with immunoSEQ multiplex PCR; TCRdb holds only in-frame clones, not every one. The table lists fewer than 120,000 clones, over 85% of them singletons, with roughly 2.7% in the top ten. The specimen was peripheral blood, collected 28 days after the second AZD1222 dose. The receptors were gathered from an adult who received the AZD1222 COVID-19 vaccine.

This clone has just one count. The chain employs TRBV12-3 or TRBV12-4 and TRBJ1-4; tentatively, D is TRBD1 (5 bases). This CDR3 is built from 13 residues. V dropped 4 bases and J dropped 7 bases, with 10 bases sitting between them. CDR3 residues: CASSSRQLEKLFF. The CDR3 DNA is TGTGCCAGCAGTTCAAGACAGCTTGAAAAACTGTTTTTT.

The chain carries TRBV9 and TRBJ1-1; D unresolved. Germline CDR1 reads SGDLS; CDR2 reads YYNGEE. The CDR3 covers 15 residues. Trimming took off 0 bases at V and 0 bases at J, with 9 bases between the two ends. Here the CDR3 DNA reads TGTGCCAGCAGCGTAGCCCCCGCTCTGAACACTGAAGCTTTCTTT. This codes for CASSVAPALNTEAFF.

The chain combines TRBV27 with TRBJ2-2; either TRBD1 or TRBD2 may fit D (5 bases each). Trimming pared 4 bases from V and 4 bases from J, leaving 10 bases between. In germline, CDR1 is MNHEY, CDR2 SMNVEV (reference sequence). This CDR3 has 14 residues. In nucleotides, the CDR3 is TGTGCCAGCAGTTCTCGGGGCAGCACCGGGGAGCTGTTTTTT. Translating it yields CASSSRGSTGELFF.

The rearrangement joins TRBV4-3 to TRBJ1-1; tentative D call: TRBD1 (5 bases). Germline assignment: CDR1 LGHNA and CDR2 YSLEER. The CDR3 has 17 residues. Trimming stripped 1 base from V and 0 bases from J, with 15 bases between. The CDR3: CASSQARRGTLNTEAFF. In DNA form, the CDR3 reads TGCGCCAGCAGCCAAGCTAGAAGGGGTACCTTGAACACTGAAGCTTTCTTT.

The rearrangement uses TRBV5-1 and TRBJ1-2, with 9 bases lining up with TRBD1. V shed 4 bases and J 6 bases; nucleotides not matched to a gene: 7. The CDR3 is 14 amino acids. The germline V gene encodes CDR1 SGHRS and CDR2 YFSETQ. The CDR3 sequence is CASSGGQGEDGYTF. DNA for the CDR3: TGCGCCAGCAGCGGGGGACAGGGAGAAGATGGCTACACCTTC.

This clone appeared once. CDR3: CASSPEAGGNQPQHF. Written as DNA, the CDR3 is TGTGCCAGCTCACCCGAGGCAGGGGGCAATCAGCCCCAGCATTTT. The chain links TRBV18 to TRBJ1-5, with D possibly being TRBD1 (6 bases). V lost 3 bases and J lost 2, with 11 bases in between. The CDR3 contains 15 residues. Germline CDR1 reads KGHSH; CDR2 reads LQKENI.

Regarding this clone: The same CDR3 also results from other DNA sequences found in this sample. The CDR3 DNA follows: TGTGCCATCAAGAGTAGCGGGGGGCCCTACGAGCAGTACTTC. This sequence encodes CAIKSSGGPYEQYF. The V and J genes are TRBV10-3 and TRBJ2-7; 10 nucleotides line up with TRBD2. This CDR3 region has 14 residues. With 7 bases clipped from V and 2 bases from J, the junction kept 5 bases outside the gene matches. Germline values: CDR1 ENHRY, CDR2 SYGVKD.

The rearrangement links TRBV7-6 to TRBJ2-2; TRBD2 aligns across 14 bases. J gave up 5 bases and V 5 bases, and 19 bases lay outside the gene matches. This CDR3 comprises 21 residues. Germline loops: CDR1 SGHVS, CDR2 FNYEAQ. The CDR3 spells CASSPNIKATSGGAGTGELFF. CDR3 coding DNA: TGTGCCAGCAGCCCCAATATCAAAGCGACTAGCGGGGGGGCCGGAACCGGGGAGCTGTTTTTT.

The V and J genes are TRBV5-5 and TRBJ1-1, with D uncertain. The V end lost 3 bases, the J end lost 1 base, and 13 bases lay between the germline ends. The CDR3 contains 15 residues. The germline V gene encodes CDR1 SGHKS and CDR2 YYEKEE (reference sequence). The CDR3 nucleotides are TGTGCCAGCAGCTCATATTCCCCCGGGAACACTGAAGCTTTCTTT. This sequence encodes CASSSYSPGNTEAFF.

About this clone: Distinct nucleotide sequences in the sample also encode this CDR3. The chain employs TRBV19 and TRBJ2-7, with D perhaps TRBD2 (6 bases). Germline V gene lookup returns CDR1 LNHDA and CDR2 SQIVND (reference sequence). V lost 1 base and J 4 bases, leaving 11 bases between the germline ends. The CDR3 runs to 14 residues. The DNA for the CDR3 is TGTGCCAGTAGTATAGGAGCGGGTCCTTACGAGCAGTACTTC. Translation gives CASSIGAGPYEQYF.

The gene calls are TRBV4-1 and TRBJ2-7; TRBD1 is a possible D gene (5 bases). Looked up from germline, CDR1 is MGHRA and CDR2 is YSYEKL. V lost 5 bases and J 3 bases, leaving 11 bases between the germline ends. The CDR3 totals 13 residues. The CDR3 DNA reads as TGCGCCAGCAGCTACACTCAGGGCTACGAGCAGTACTTC. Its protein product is CASSYTQGYEQYF.

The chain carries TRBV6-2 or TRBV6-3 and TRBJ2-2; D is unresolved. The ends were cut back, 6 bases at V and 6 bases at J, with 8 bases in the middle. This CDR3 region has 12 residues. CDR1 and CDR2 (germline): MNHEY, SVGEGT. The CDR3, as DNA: TGTGCCAGCAGCAACCGGCCCGGGGAGCTGTTTTTT. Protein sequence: CASSNRPGELFF.

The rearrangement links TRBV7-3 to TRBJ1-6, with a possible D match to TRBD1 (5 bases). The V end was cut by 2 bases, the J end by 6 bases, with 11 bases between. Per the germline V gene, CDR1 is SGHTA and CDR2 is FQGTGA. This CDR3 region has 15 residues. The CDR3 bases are TGTGCCAGCAGCTTACAGGGAAGCGTTAATTCACCCCTCCACTTT. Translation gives CASSLQGSVNSPLHF.

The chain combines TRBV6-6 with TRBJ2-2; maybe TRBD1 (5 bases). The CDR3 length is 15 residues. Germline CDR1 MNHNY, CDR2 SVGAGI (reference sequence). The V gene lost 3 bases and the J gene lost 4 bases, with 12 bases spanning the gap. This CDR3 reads CASSYFRVGTGELFF. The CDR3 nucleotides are TGTGCCAGCAGTTATTTCAGGGTCGGCACCGGGGAGCTGTTTTTT.

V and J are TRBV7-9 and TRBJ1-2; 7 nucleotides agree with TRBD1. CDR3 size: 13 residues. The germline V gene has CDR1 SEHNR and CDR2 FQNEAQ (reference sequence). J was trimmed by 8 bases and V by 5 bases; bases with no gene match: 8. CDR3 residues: CASSQRTGEGYTF. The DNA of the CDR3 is TGTGCCAGCAGCCAGAGGACAGGCGAGGGCTACACCTTC.

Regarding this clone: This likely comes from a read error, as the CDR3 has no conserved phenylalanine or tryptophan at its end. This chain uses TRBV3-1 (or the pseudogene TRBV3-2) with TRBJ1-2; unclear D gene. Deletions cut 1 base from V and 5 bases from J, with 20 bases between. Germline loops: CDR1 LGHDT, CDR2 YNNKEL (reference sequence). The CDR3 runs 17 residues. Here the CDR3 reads CASSQGSSVRKTYGYTS. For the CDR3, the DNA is TGTGCCAGCAGCCAAGGTTCTTCGGTCAGAAAGACGTATGGCTACACCTCC.

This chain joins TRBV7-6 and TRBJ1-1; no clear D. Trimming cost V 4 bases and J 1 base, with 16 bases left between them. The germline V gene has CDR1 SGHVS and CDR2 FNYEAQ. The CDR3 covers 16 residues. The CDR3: CASSSLFGSKNTEAFF. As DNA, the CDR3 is TGTGCCAGCAGCTCCCTGTTTGGCAGTAAGAACACTGAAGCTTTCTTT.

The CDR3 spells CASSFTGSGNTIYF. CDR3 nucleotide sequence: TGTGCCAGCAGTTTTACAGGGTCCGGAAACACCATATATTTT. The rearrangement joins TRBV6-5 to TRBJ1-3; possible D gene TRBD1, 6 bases. CDR3 length: 14 residues. CDR1 MNHEY and CDR2 SVGAGI come from the germline V gene. Trimming took off 4 bases at V and 4 bases at J, with 11 bases between the two ends.

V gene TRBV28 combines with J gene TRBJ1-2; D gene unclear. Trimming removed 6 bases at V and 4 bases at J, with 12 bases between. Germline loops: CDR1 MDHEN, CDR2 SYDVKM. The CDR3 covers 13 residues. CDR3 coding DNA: TGTGCCAGCAGCCCCCTGCTGCCCTATGGCTACACCTTC. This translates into CASSPLLPYGYTF.

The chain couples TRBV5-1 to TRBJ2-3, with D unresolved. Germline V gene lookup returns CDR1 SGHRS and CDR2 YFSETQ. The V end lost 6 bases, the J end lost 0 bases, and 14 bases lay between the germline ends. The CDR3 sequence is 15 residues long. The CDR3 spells CASTPGGESTDTQYF. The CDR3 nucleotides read TGCGCCAGCACTCCCGGCGGAGAGAGCACAGATACGCAGTATTTT.

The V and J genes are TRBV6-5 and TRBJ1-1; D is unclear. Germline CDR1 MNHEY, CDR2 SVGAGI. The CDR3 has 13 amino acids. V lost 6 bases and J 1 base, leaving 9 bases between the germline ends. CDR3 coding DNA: TGTGCCAGCAGAGATCCTAGGAACACTGAAGCTTTCTTT. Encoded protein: CASRDPRNTEAFF.

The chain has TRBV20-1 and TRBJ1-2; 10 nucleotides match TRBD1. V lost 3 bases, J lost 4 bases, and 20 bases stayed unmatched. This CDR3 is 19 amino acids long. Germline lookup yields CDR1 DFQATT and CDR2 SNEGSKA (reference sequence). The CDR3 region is CSASPPSGTGAGGGYGYTF. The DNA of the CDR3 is TGCAGTGCTAGTCCCCCCTCCGGGACAGGGGCTGGCGGTGGCTATGGCTACACCTTC.

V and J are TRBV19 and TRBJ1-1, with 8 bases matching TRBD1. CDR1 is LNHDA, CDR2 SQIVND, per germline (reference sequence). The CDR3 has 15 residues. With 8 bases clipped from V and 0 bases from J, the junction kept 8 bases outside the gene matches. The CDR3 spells CASRYRGNMNTEAFF. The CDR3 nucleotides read TGTGCCAGTCGTTACAGGGGGAACATGAACACTGAAGCTTTCTTT.

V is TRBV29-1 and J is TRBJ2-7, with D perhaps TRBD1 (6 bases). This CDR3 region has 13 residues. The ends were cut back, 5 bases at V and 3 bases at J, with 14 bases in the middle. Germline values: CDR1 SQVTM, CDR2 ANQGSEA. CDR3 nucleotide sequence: TGCAGCGTTTTGGGGACATCGGTCTACGAGCAGTACTTC. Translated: CSVLGTSVYEQYF.

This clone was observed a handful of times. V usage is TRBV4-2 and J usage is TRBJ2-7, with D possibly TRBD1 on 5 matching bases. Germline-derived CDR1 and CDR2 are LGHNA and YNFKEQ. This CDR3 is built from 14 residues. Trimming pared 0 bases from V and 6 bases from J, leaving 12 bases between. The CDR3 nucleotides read TGTGCCAGCAGCCAAGATCTAGGGGTTGGCGAGCAGTACTTC. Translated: CASSQDLGVGEQYF.

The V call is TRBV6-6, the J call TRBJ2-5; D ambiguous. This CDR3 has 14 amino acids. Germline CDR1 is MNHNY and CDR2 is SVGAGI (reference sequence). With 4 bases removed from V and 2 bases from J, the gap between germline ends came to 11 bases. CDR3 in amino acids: CASSSGPNQETQYF. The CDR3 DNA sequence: TGTGCCAGCAGTTCCGGGCCTAATCAAGAGACCCAGTACTTC.

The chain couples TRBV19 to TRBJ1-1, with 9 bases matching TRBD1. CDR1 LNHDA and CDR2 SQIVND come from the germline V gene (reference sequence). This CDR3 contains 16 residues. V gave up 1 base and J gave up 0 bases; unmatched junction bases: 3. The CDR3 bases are TGTGCCAGTAGTATAGGATGGACAGGGGTGAACACTGAAGCTTTCTTT. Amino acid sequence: CASSIGWTGVNTEAFF. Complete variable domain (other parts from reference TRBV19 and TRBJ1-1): DGGITQSPKYLFRKEGQNVTLSCEQNLNHDAMYWYRQDPGQGLRLIYYSQIVNDFQKGDIAEGYSVSREKKESFPLTVTSAQKNPTAFYLCASSIGWTGVNTEAFFGQGTRLTVV.

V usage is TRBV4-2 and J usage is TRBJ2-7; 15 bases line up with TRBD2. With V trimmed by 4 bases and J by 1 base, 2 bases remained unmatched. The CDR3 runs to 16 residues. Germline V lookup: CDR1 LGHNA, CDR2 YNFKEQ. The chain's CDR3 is CASSPGLAGGSYEQYF. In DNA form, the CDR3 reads TGTGCCAGCAGCCCCGGACTAGCGGGGGGGTCCTACGAGCAGTACTTC.

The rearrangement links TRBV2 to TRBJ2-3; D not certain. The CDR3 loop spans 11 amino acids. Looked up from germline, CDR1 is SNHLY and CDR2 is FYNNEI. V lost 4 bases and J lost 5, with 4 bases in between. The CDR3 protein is CASSAEDTQYF. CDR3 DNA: TGTGCCAGCAGTGCGGAAGATACGCAGTATTTT.

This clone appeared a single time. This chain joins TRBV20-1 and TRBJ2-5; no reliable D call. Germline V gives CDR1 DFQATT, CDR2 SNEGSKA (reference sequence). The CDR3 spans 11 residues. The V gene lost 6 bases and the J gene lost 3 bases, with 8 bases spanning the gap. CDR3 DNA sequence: TGCAGTGCCCAGACTGAAGAGACCCAGTACTTC. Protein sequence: CSAQTEETQYF.

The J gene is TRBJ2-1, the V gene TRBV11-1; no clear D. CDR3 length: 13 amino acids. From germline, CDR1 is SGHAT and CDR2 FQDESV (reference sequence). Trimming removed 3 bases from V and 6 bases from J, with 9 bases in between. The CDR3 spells CASSLATPNEQFF. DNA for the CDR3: TGTGCCAGCAGCTTGGCCACCCCCAATGAGCAGTTCTTC.